The present entry profiles one TCR beta chain with its context. The source of the sample is a study of blood T cell repertoires in COVID-19. Study in general: In each case, the material was cDNA or gDNA derived from T cells, B-cell-depleted T cells, or PBMCs.

Germline CDR1 SEHNR, CDR2 FQNEAQ (reference sequence). Trimming shortened V by 5 bases and J by 6 bases, and 14 bases separated the two germline ends. The CDR3 length is 14 residues. Original data processing: The assay estimated nucleated cells by amplifying reference gene primers. Sequencing was performed with immunoSEQ multiplex PCR; in TCRdb, only in-frame clones are kept and a portion is missing. The V and J calls and clone size are taken from that table; D and trimming were inferred from the DNA. The table records about 170,000 clones, around 81% of them present only once. Sample: peripheral blood. This chain uses TRBV7-9 with TRBJ2-1; TRBD2 might be the D (6 bases). The TCR sequence derives from a human donor with acute or convalescent COVID-19. The donor label of this sample is uncertain. The CDR3 bases are TGTGCCAGCAGCCCCGGGGTGGGAGGCAATGAGCAGTTCTTC. Its translation is CASSPGVGGNEQFF.